The 10 T cell receptor beta chains presented below share a single source sample, sequenced in a study of OX40 agonist ivuxolimab in advanced cancers. This table comes from immunoSEQ multiplex PCR, and its TCRdb copy is limited to in-frame clones, with some not included. The table shows about 51,000 clones, with around 73% occurring only once. Material: CD4+ or CD8+ T cells sorted from blood, obtained in a trial of the OX40 agonist ivuxolimab. The receptor source for this set is an adult with an advanced solid tumor such as melanoma, head and neck, liver or kidney cancer.

The V gene is TRBV5-5, the J gene TRBJ2-1; the match to TRBD2 covers 11 bases. Trimming cost V 4 bases and J 9 bases; bases outside gene matches: 18. The CDR3 is 18 residues long. CDR1 is SGHKS, CDR2 YYEKEE, per germline (reference sequence). DNA for the CDR3: TGTGCCAGCAGCGCCAGAACTAGCGGGAGACTTCTCAACGGTGAGCAGTTCTTC. It encodes CASSARTSGRLLNGEQFF.

Sample share makes this clone medium-sized (0.01 to 0.1%). V usage is TRBV19 and J usage is TRBJ2-7; a weak D match, TRBD1 (5 bases). Germline CDR1 reads LNHDA; CDR2 reads SQIVND (reference sequence). Trimming left V 9 bases short and J 5 bases short, with 23 bases between. The CDR3 is 15 amino acids. The CDR3 protein is CASQLSGPGSNEQYF. CDR3 nucleotide sequence: TGTGCCAGCCAACTCTCAGGGCCTGGGTCCAACGAGCAGTACTTC. Full variable domain (rest looked up from reference TRBV19 and TRBJ2-7): DGGITQSPKYLFRKEGQNVTLSCEQNLNHDAMYWYRQDPGQGLRLIYYSQIVNDFQKGDIAEGYSVSREKKESFPLTVTSAQKNPTAFYLCASQLSGPGSNEQYFGPGTRLTVT.

The J gene is TRBJ2-1, the V gene TRBV11-2; 8 bases fit TRBD2. The germline V gene has CDR1 SGHAT and CDR2 FQNNGV. The J segment lost 6 bases and the V segment lost 5 bases, leaving 9 bases of the junction unmatched. The CDR3 contains 15 residues. The CDR3 DNA sequence: TGTGCCAGCAGCCCTTTGAGTAGCGGGATCAATGAGCAGTTCTTC. This codes for CASSPLSSGINEQFF.

This clone was found once. This sequence joins TRBV7-3 and TRBJ1-2, with D tentatively TRBD1 (5 bases). V lost 5 bases and J 0 bases, leaving 16 bases between the germline ends. The CDR3 spans 16 residues. Germline CDR1 reads SGHTA; CDR2 reads FQGTGA. The CDR3 DNA is TGTGCCAGCAGCATATCCGGGACGGATCCTAACTATGGCTACACCTTC. The encoded protein is CASSISGTDPNYGYTF.

This clone was counted between two and nine times. This sequence joins TRBV4-2 and TRBJ1-2, with 7 bases aligning to TRBD1. There are 15 residues in the CDR3. The germline V gene encodes CDR1 LGHNA and CDR2 YNFKEQ. With 1 base clipped from V and 0 bases from J, the junction kept 2 bases outside the gene matches. CDR3 in amino acids: CASSQAGQTNYGYTF. DNA of the CDR3: TGTGCCAGCAGCCAAGCGGGACAGACTAACTATGGCTACACCTTC.

This chain joins TRBV9 and TRBJ2-2, with TRBD2 identical over 8 bases. The CDR3 runs to 16 residues. V was pared by 3 bases and J by 10 bases, with 14 bases of the junction left unmatched. Germline lookup yields CDR1 SGDLS and CDR2 YYNGEE. The chain's CDR3 is CASSAGSDGGAKELFF. CDR3 DNA sequence: TGTGCCAGCAGCGCCGGCTCAGACGGGGGGGCAAAGGAGCTGTTTTTT.

CDR3 sequence: CASSQEALEHGDEKLFF. CDR3 nucleotide sequence: TGCGCCAGCAGCCAAGAGGCTTTGGAGCACGGGGATGAAAAACTGTTTTTT. The chain uses TRBV4-1 and TRBJ1-4; D uncertain. The CDR3 has 17 amino acids. Germline values: CDR1 MGHRA, CDR2 YSYEKL. V gave up 0 bases and J gave up 6 bases, with 17 bases separating them.

This clone showed up just a few times. The chain is built from TRBV10-3 and TRBJ2-7, with TRBD1 matching over 9 bases. The CDR3 has 14 amino acids. The V gene's germline CDR1 is ENHRY and CDR2 SYGVKD. Germline trimming cut 6 bases from V and 0 bases from J; bases unmatched to any gene: 3. In DNA, the CDR3 is TGTGCCATCAGACAGACAGGGGGCTCCTACGAGCAGTACTTC. This codes for CAIRQTGGSYEQYF.

This clone was counted a few times. The chain has TRBV11-2 and TRBJ2-7; D is unclear. The CDR3 is made up of 14 amino acids. Germline loops: CDR1 SGHAT, CDR2 FQNNGV. The V end lost 5 bases, the J end lost 1 base, and 12 bases lay between the germline ends. The CDR3 spells CASSNRRVSYEQYF. The DNA of the CDR3 is TGTGCCAGCAGCAACCGTCGGGTTTCCTACGAGCAGTACTTC.

The genes are TRBV2 and TRBJ2-7, with 7 positions matching TRBD1. Looked up from germline, CDR1 is SNHLY and CDR2 is FYNNEI. The CDR3 runs 15 residues. Trimming took 6 bases from V and 6 from J; bases not matched to a gene: 14. CDR3 in amino acids: CASRNRGIVRPEQYF. The DNA for the CDR3 is TGTGCCAGCAGGAACAGGGGAATAGTGCGGCCCGAGCAGTACTTC. The variable domain in full, completed from reference TRBV2 and TRBJ2-7, reads EPEVTQTPSHQVTQMGQEVILRCVPISNHLYFYWYRQILGQKVEFLVSFYNNEISEKSEIFDDQFSVERPDGSNFTLKIRSTKLEDSAMYFCASRNRGIVRPEQYFGPGTRLTVT.